The 28 T cell receptor beta chains presented below share a single source sample, sequenced in a study of PD-1 blockade in mismatch repair-deficient tumors. Clones were read by immunoSEQ multiplex PCR, and TCRdb kept only the in-frame ones, dropping some. This table holds approximately 130,000 clones, 70% to 90% found once. Material: peripheral blood, obtained 44 weeks after starting pembrolizumab. The receptors were gathered from an adult with mismatch repair-deficient cancer.

The chain joins TRBV10-3 to TRBJ1-1, with 8 bases that match TRBD1. CDR1 and CDR2 from the germline V gene are ENHRY and SYGVKD. The CDR3 totals 14 residues. V shed 3 bases and J 4 bases; nucleotides not matched to a gene: 4. The CDR3: CAISERTGSTEAFF. CDR3 DNA: TGTGCCATCAGTGAAAGGACAGGGAGCACTGAAGCTTTCTTT.

The rearrangement uses TRBV29-1 and TRBJ2-2; D ambiguous. The germline CDR1 and CDR2 sequences are SQVTM and ANQGSEA. CDR3 size: 12 residues. V dropped 4 bases and J dropped 4 bases, with 7 bases sitting between them. The CDR3, as DNA: TGCAGCGTTGCCGGCAGCACCGGGGAGCTGTTTTTT. Protein product: CSVAGSTGELFF.

V gene TRBV29-1 combines with J gene TRBJ2-2; no clear D gene. The V gene's germline CDR1 is SQVTM and CDR2 ANQGSEA. The length of the CDR3 is 12 residues. V was pared by 4 bases and J by 4 bases, with 7 bases between. For the CDR3, the DNA is TGCAGCGTTGTAAAAGCCACCGGGGAGCTGTTTTTT. Translation gives CSVVKATGELFF.

J is TRBJ2-2 and V is TRBV2, with 7 bases that match TRBD2. Germline V gene sequence: CDR1 SNHLY, CDR2 FYNNEI. The J segment lost 6 bases and the V segment lost 2 bases, leaving 9 bases of the junction unmatched. The CDR3 has 16 amino acids. CDR3: CASSELPGTKAGELFF. The CDR3 DNA reads as TGTGCCAGCAGTGAATTGCCCGGGACTAAGGCCGGGGAGCTGTTTTTT.

A few counts support this clone. V and J are TRBV7-6 and TRBJ2-7, with TRBD2 matching over 7 bases. The CDR3 length is 14 residues. The V and J ends lost 2 bases and 5 bases, in that order; junction bases with no gene match: 6. CDR1 SGHVS and CDR2 FNYEAQ come from the germline V gene. CDR3 amino acids: CASSLREGHDEQYF. CDR3 sequence (DNA): TGTGCCAGCAGCTTAAGGGAGGGCCACGACGAGCAGTACTTC.

The chain has TRBV6-5 and TRBJ2-7; TRBD2 might be the D (6 bases). CDR3 length: 15 amino acids. Germline CDR1 and CDR2: MNHEY and SVGAGI. V was cut by 8 bases and J by 3 bases, with 20 bases left in between. CDR3 sequence reads: CASSSGGTHYYEQYF. The CDR3 nucleotides are TGTGCCAGCTCCTCCGGCGGGACTCACTACTACGAGCAGTACTTC.

The chain uses TRBV27 and TRBJ2-2, with 8 bases that match TRBD1. Per the germline V gene, CDR1 is MNHEY and CDR2 is SMNVEV (reference sequence). V dropped 6 bases and J dropped 3; count of bases not matched to a gene: 3. This CDR3 is 14 amino acids long. DNA of the CDR3: TGTGCCAGCAGGTACAGGGGGTACACCGGGGAGCTGTTTTTT. Translated: CASRYRGYTGELFF.

This clone was picked up a small number of times. The chain uses TRBV15 and TRBJ2-1, with D possibly TRBD2 on 6 matching bases. Trimming removed 7 bases at V and 2 bases at J, with 27 bases between. The CDR3 has 19 amino acids. Germline loops: CDR1 LNHNV, CDR2 YYDKDF (reference sequence). CDR3 region: CATKQRRDGLVPPYNEQFF. The CDR3 DNA reads as TGTGCCACCAAACAGAGGCGGGACGGTTTGGTACCCCCCTACAATGAGCAGTTCTTC.

This clone was found once. The chain employs TRBV7-6 and TRBJ1-3, with D perhaps TRBD1 (5 bases). Per germline, CDR1 SGHVS and CDR2 FNYEAQ. The CDR3 runs 17 residues. V lost 1 base and J lost 1, with 14 bases in between. The CDR3 sequence: CASSLVVEGFSGNTIYF. The CDR3 nucleotides read TGTGCCAGCAGCTTAGTGGTCGAGGGGTTTTCTGGAAACACCATATATTTT.

This chain joins TRBV6-1 and TRBJ1-4; D remains unclear. The CDR3 runs 15 residues. Trimming removed 0 bases from V and 0 bases from J, with 5 bases in between. From germline, CDR1 is MNHNS and CDR2 SASEGT. The CDR3 DNA reads as TGTGCCAGCAGTGAAGCGCTCGCAACTAATGAAAAACTGTTTTTT. Protein product: CASSEALATNEKLFF.

The chain links TRBV13 to TRBJ2-7; 9 positions match TRBD1. The J segment lost 1 base and the V segment lost 0 bases, leaving 1 base of the junction unmatched. The length of the CDR3 is 15 residues. Looked up from germline, CDR1 is PRHDT and CDR2 is FYEKMQ (reference sequence). The DNA of the CDR3 is TGTGCCAGCAGCTTAGGGGGGACAGGGTCCTACGAGCAGTACTTC. Its protein product is CASSLGGTGSYEQYF. Based on the CDR3 plus reference TRBV13 and TRBJ2-7, the full variable domain is AAGVIQSPRHLIKEKRETATLKCYPIPRHDTVYWYQQGPGQDPQFLISFYEKMQSDKGSIPDRFSAQQFSDYHSELNMSSLELGDSALYFCASSLGGTGSYEQYFGPGTRLTVT.

The chain has TRBV5-5 and TRBJ2-7; D is unresolved. With 2 bases removed from V and 4 bases from J, the gap between germline ends came to 10 bases. The germline V gene encodes CDR1 SGHKS and CDR2 YYEKEE (reference sequence). The CDR3 loop spans 13 amino acids. The CDR3 nucleotides read TGTGCCAGCAGCTTTACAAGTTCTTACGAGCAGTACTTC. Translated, it gives CASSFTSSYEQYF.

The chain employs TRBV7-9 and TRBJ2-4; D unclear. Germline values: CDR1 SEHNR, CDR2 FQNEAQ (reference sequence). This CDR3 spans 14 amino acids. Trimming took off 7 bases at V and 0 bases at J, with 10 bases between the two ends. The CDR3 here is CASTTTVAKNIQYF. The CDR3, as DNA: TGTGCCAGCACTACTACAGTAGCCAAAAACATTCAGTACTTC.

CDR3 region: CASSLGGDTQYF. The CDR3 nucleotides are TGCGCCAGCAGCTTGGGCGGAGATACGCAGTATTTT. The J gene is TRBJ2-3, the V gene TRBV5-1, with D hard to call. The CDR3 sequence is 12 residues long. Germline V gives CDR1 SGHRS, CDR2 YFSETQ. Trimming cost V 0 bases and J 5 bases, with 4 bases left between them.

The gene calls are TRBV7-9 and TRBJ2-3; a weak D match, TRBD2 (6 bases). This CDR3 spans 16 amino acids. Per the germline V gene, CDR1 is SEHNR and CDR2 is FQNEAQ (reference sequence). Between the trimmed V and J ends, which lost 1 base and 2 bases, there was a span of 13 bases. The CDR3 is CASSLGQRVITDTQYF. DNA for the CDR3: TGTGCCAGCAGCTTAGGTCAGCGGGTAATCACAGATACGCAGTATTTT.

The chain couples TRBV6-5 to TRBJ2-4; 14 bases align to TRBD2. With V trimmed by 6 bases and J by 9 bases, 7 bases remained unmatched. Per germline, CDR1 MNHEY and CDR2 SVGAGI. There are 15 residues in the CDR3. CDR3 region: CASSSGTSGSAIQYF. The CDR3 DNA reads as TGTGCCAGCAGCTCCGGGACTAGCGGGAGCGCCATTCAGTACTTC.

The chain combines TRBV10-3 with TRBJ2-3, with D possibly matching TRBD1 (5 bases). Germline CDR1 is ENHRY and CDR2 is SYGVKD. V lost 6 bases, J lost 0 bases, and 7 bases lay in between. The CDR3 sequence is 13 residues long. As DNA, the CDR3 is TGTGCCATCAGGCAGGGAAGCACAGATACGCAGTATTTT. Its protein is CAIRQGSTDTQYF.

The sample holds a few counts of this clone. The genes are TRBV5-1 and TRBJ2-7, with 7 bases matching TRBD1. With V trimmed by 4 bases and J by 2 bases, 9 bases remained unmatched. Germline CDR1 reads SGHRS; CDR2 reads YFSETQ. The CDR3 extends over 15 amino acids. The CDR3 coding sequence is TGCGCCAGCAGCCCACGGACGGGACAGACCTACGAGCAGTACTTC. Its translation: CASSPRTGQTYEQYF.

V gene TRBV4-3 combines with J gene TRBJ1-5; D is ambiguous. The V gene's germline CDR1 is LGHNA and CDR2 YSLEER. V was trimmed by 1 base and J by 5 bases, leaving 12 bases between them. CDR3 length equals 15 residues. The CDR3 loop is CASSQVRSQHQPQHF. CDR3 nucleotide sequence: TGCGCCAGCAGCCAAGTGCGGAGTCAGCATCAGCCCCAGCATTTT.

This chain joins TRBV5-4 and TRBJ2-2; 11 positions match TRBD1. This CDR3 region has 16 residues. Per the germline V gene, CDR1 is SGHNT and CDR2 is YYREEE (reference sequence). Unmatched junction bases numbered 5, after V lost 2 bases and J lost 5 bases. CDR3 sequence reads: CASSFGQGAPTGELFF. In DNA form, the CDR3 reads TGTGCCAGCAGCTTCGGACAGGGGGCCCCGACCGGGGAGCTGTTTTTT.

This chain uses TRBV5-4 with TRBJ2-1; 10 nucleotides match TRBD2. The CDR3 has 15 amino acids. J gave up 7 bases and V 7 bases, and 11 bases lay outside the gene matches. CDR1 and CDR2 (germline): SGHNT, YYREEE (reference sequence). The DNA for the CDR3 is TGTGCCAGCGCCTCCGGGCTAGCGGGAGAGAATGAGCAGTTCTTC. It codes for CASASGLAGENEQFF.

The rearrangement links TRBV7-6 to TRBJ2-1; 11 bases fit TRBD2. The CDR3 has 17 residues. The germline gives CDR1 SGHVS, CDR2 FNYEAQ. Trimming removed 1 base from V and 3 bases from J; junction bases left unmatched: 5. In nucleotides, the CDR3 is TGTGCCAGCAGCTTAGTCGTAGCGGGAGGGATCTACAATGAGCAGTTCTTC. Its protein product is CASSLVVAGGIYNEQFF.

V usage is TRBV19 and J usage is TRBJ2-2, with 8 bases matching TRBD2. The CDR3 has 16 residues. The germline CDR1 and CDR2 sequences are LNHDA and SQIVND (reference sequence). V dropped 7 bases and J dropped 4; count of bases not matched to a gene: 11. The chain's CDR3 is CASTPLRGRTTGELFF. CDR3 in DNA: TGTGCCAGTACCCCCCTACGCGGGAGGACCACCGGGGAGCTGTTTTTT.

The chain is built from TRBV2 and TRBJ1-2; D gene uncertain. The CDR3 runs 13 residues. The V gene's germline CDR1 is SNHLY and CDR2 FYNNEI. Between the trimmed V and J ends, which lost 7 bases and 8 bases, there was a span of 17 bases. The CDR3 DNA reads as TGTGCCAGCAACCGTCAGCTTGGAGTAGGCTACACCTTC. This sequence encodes CASNRQLGVGYTF.

As for this clone: The junction shows a germline mismatch at one end, possibly a read error. The chain uses TRBV7-9 and TRBJ2-1, with D perhaps given as TRBD1 or TRBD2 (6 bases each). The CDR3 covers 17 residues. The germline gives CDR1 SEHNR, CDR2 FQNEAQ (reference sequence). In DNA form, the CDR3 reads TGTGCCAGTCTTTTATCCCGTTGGGGGGCCCCCTACAATAAGCAGTTCTTC. It yields the protein CASLLSRWGAPYNKQFF.

This clone has more than one count but fewer than ten. Other nucleotide sequences in the sample specify the same CDR3. V usage is TRBV6-1 and J usage is TRBJ2-7; D possibly matches TRBD1 or TRBD2 (6 bases each). The CDR3 extends over 14 amino acids. Trimming removed 6 bases from V and 4 bases from J, with 16 bases in between. The germline V gene has CDR1 MNHNS and CDR2 SASEGT. The CDR3 DNA follows: TGTGCCAGCAGCCTGCGGGACAACGCGTACGAGCAGTACTTC. Its protein is CASSLRDNAYEQYF.

This chain links TRBV4-1 with TRBJ2-1; 8 positions match TRBD2. The germline V gene has CDR1 MGHRA and CDR2 YSYEKL. The CDR3 is made up of 16 amino acids. V lost 4 bases to trimming and J lost 3 bases; unmatched junction nucleotides: 8. The CDR3, as DNA: TGCGCCAGCAGCCTCCCCCGGGAGGGCCGCTACAATGAGCAGTTCTTC. Translated: CASSLPREGRYNEQFF.

This chain uses TRBV30 with TRBJ1-4; the match to TRBD1 covers 9 bases. V dropped 6 bases and J dropped 0; count of bases not matched to a gene: 11. Germline CDR1 GTSNPN, CDR2 SVGIG (reference sequence). This CDR3 is 17 amino acids long. As DNA, the CDR3 is TGTGCCTGCACTTCCGGGACAGGGATCGCAACTAATGAAAAACTGTTTTTT. Translating gives CACTSGTGIATNEKLFF.